Each of the 9 T cell receptor beta chains below was sequenced from the same sample in a study of cytomegalovirus exposure and HLA in healthy donors. With 60 Vbeta and 13 Jbeta primers, the PCR was carried out. Assay used: immunoSEQ multiplex PCR; TCRdb lists only in-frame clones, some missing. The repertoire holds 200,000 to 250,000 clones, with roughly 82% as singletons. Sequencing was performed on PBMCs. The receptors stem from a woman aged 40 to 50 in good health and CMV-seropositive.

This clone appeared a single time. The V call is TRBV10-3, the J call TRBJ2-5, with 12 positions matching TRBD2. V was clipped by 3 bases and J by 5 bases; unmatched bases: 7. The germline V gene encodes CDR1 ENHRY and CDR2 SYGVKD. The CDR3 sequence is 16 residues long. Here the CDR3 DNA reads TGTGCCATCAGTGATCCTACTAGCGGGAGGAGGGAGACCCAGTACTTC. Translating gives CAISDPTSGRRETQYF.

V usage is TRBV7-6 and J usage is TRBJ2-1; TRBD1 matches 9 bases. Germline CDR1 and CDR2: SGHVS and FNYEAQ. This CDR3 is 16 amino acids long. Unmatched junction bases numbered 12, after V lost 0 bases and J lost 12 bases. The CDR3 DNA reads as TGTGCCAGCAGCTTAGCGCAACAGGGGGCAGGCGGAGGGCAGTTCTTC. Amino acid sequence: CASSLAQQGAGGGQFF. Full variable domain (outside the CDR3, taken from reference TRBV7-6 and TRBJ2-1): GAGVSQSPRYKVTKRGQDVALRCDPISGHVSLYWYRQALGQGPEFLTYFNYEAQQDKSGLPNDRFSAERPEGSISTLTIQRTEQRDSAMYRCASSLAQQGAGGGQFFGPGTRLTVL.

The rearrangement joins TRBV27 to TRBJ2-3; 8 bases line up with TRBD2. The CDR3 runs 17 residues. The germline V gene has CDR1 MNHEY and CDR2 SMNVEV (reference sequence). The V gene end was trimmed by 6 bases and the J gene end by 4 bases; junction bases not matched to a gene: 15. Written as DNA, the CDR3 is TGTGCCAGCAGCCGTGCCGGGAGGGCCGGTTCTTCAGATACGCAGTATTTT. Translated: CASSRAGRAGSSDTQYF.

The rearrangement uses TRBV18 and TRBJ1-4, with a possible D match to TRBD1 (6 bases). Germline loops: CDR1 KGHSH, CDR2 LQKENI. V dropped 1 base and J dropped 7 bases, with 13 bases sitting between them. This CDR3 comprises 15 residues. CDR3 amino acids: CASSPLSTGREKLFF. The CDR3 bases are TGTGCCAGCTCACCACTATCGACAGGTCGTGAAAAACTGTTTTTT.

This clone was recorded only once. V is TRBV4-1 and J is TRBJ2-7; 9 bases map to TRBD2. V dropped 1 base and J dropped 2; count of bases not matched to a gene: 9. The CDR3 is made up of 17 amino acids. Germline CDR1 and CDR2: MGHRA and YSYEKL. CDR3 DNA: TGCGCCAGCAGCCAAGGAAATGCGGCTAGCGGGACCTACGAGCAGTACTTC. Amino acids: CASSQGNAASGTYEQYF.

This clone came up once. This rearrangement joins TRBV10-2 to TRBJ2-7, with TRBD2 matching over 13 bases. The germline V gene has CDR1 WSHSY and CDR2 SAAADI. The CDR3 loop spans 15 amino acids. After removal of 4 bases from V and 2 bases from J, the junction contained 2 bases not matched to a gene. For the CDR3, the DNA is TGCGCCAGCAGTGGGACTAGCGGGAGCCCCTACGAGCAGTACTTC. Translation gives CASSGTSGSPYEQYF.

Comments on this clone: The junction departs from germline at one end; a sequencing error may be responsible. The rearrangement joins TRBV7-9 to TRBJ2-1, with 7 bases fitting TRBD2. The CDR3 consists of 15 residues. Germline V gene lookup returns CDR1 SEHNR and CDR2 FQNEAQ (reference sequence). In DNA, the CDR3 is TGTTCCAGCAGCTCTAGCGGAACTTCCTACAATGAGCAGTTCTTC. Protein product: CSSSSSGTSYNEQFF.

The rearrangement links TRBV30 to TRBJ1-5; 8 bases fit TRBD1. The CDR3 is 13 amino acids. The germline CDR1 and CDR2 sequences are GTSNPN and SVGIG (reference sequence). V shed 4 bases, J shed 5 bases, and the junction held 4 bases outside the gene matches. The CDR3 DNA reads TGTGCCTGGAATGGACAGGGCCATCAGCCCCAGCATTTT. It codes for CAWNGQGHQPQHF. The variable domain in full, with the rest retrieved from reference TRBV30 and TRBJ1-5, is SQTIHQWPATLVQPVGSPLSLECTVEGTSNPNLYWYRQAAGRGLQLLFYSVGIGQISSEVPQNLSASRPQDRQFILSSKKLLLSDSGFYLCAWNGQGHQPQHFGDGTRLSIL.

The genes are TRBV13 and TRBJ1-1; D call uncertain. The CDR3 runs 13 residues. V was shortened by 1 base and J by 1 base, with 4 bases between the two germline ends. Germline V CDR1 and CDR2: PRHDT, FYEKMQ (reference sequence). CDR3 residues: CASSLAQNTEAFF. CDR3 coding DNA: TGTGCCAGCAGCTTAGCACAGAACACTGAAGCTTTCTTT.